The clone carrying this T cell receptor beta chain was observed a single time. What it binds is unknown. Libraries of TCR beta came from iRepertoire HTBI primers plus Arm-PCR of CDR3 regions. Study processing details: Overall, samples carried around 68 TRBV and 14 TRBJ segments. TCRdb passed the multiplex PCR reads through MiXCR, listing each CDR3 protein once. The V and J calls reflect TCRdb's pipeline rather than the authors' work. The sample lists approximately 400,000 distinct CDR3 sequences; around 20% were seen once. Time point indicated: persistent/refractory GD, antithyroid drugs over 5 years with positive TRAb. PBMCs provided the RNA from which the TCR library was made. Diagnosis followed American Thyroid Association guidelines for Graves' disease. This record comes from a study of regulatory T cells in long-lasting Graves disease. Study results and caveats: Accuracy may have been reduced by the small sample size.

Germline CDR1 is SGHVS and CDR2 is FNYEAQ. The CDR3 extends over 14 amino acids. The V and J ends lost 5 bases and 13 bases, in that order; junction bases with no gene match: 14. The clonotype comes from a female donor with Graves disease. This rearrangement joins TRBV7-6 to TRBJ2-1; the match to TRBD2 covers 7 bases. Sequencing used peripheral blood mononuclear cells (PBMCs), obtained when the disease was refractory, from a patient treated with antithyroid drugs. The CDR3 loop reads CASSLEGGRGQQFF. The CDR3 bases are TGTGCCAGCAGCCTTGAAGGTGGGAGGGGCCAACAGTTCTTC. Filled out from reference TRBV7-6 and TRBJ2-1, the complete variable domain reads GAGVSQSPRYKVTKRGQDVALRCDPISGHVSLYWYRQALGQGPEFLTYFNYEAQQDKSGLPNDRFSAERPEGSISTLTIQRTEQRDSAMYRCASSLEGGRGQQFFGPGTRLTVL.